This TCR beta chain comes out of a study of cytomegalovirus exposure and HLA in healthy donors. Unmatched junction bases numbered 7, after V lost 5 bases and J lost 0 bases. The CDR3 extends over 15 amino acids. Germline-derived CDR1 and CDR2 are LNHDA and SQIVND (reference sequence). PCR amplification relied on 60 Vbeta primers (plus 13 Jbeta primers). Method: immunoSEQ multiplex PCR; TCRdb's copy keeps in-frame clones and lacks some. The sample shows about 120,000 clones, 80% of them seen only once. Though probably carrying unrecorded immune exposures, donors were nominally healthy at sampling. This clonotype originated in a female donor in good health and CMV-seropositive. The V call is TRBV19, the J call TRBJ2-7; 7 bases are shared with TRBD2. The material sequenced was PBMCs. The CDR3 here is CASSPSAGYSYEQYF. The CDR3 coding sequence is TGTGCCAGTAGTCCGTCAGCGGGGTACTCCTACGAGCAGTACTTC.